Reported below is one T cell receptor beta chain. Its antigen is unknown. This PCR relied on a set of 60 Vbeta primers and 13 Jbeta primers. Assay: immunoSEQ multiplex PCR; the TCRdb copy retains only in-frame clones and omits some. The sample holds 150,000 or so clones, roughly four fifths seen once. The sample is drawn from a study of cytomegalovirus exposure and HLA in healthy donors. Study-wide results and caveats: It was likely that a cluster of highly shared sequence variants was a sequencing artifact. A later analysis associated around 17,000 TCR beta sequences with HLA alleles at a 0.05 false discovery rate. Trimming of TCR beta V- and J-genes showed a link, identified in a later analysis, to a missense DCLRE1C variant.

V lost 5 bases and J lost 4, with 20 bases in between. The CDR3 length is 16 residues. CDR1 and CDR2 (germline): MDHEN, SYDVKM. This receptor was identified in a male donor in good health and CMV-seronegative. Sequenced: PBMCs. The chain employs TRBV28 and TRBJ1-1; perhaps TRBD1 as D (5 bases). CDR3 nucleotide sequence: TGTGCCAGCAGTACCGGGGGGGTCTTGGGGGGCACTGAAGCTTTCTTT. Translated: CASSTGGVLGGTEAFF.